This is a list of T cell receptor beta chains from one sample in a study of cytomegalovirus exposure and HLA in healthy donors. Assay: immunoSEQ multiplex PCR; the TCRdb copy retains only in-frame clones and omits some. Among about 160,000 clones listed, around 79% were seen once. Material: PBMCs. All receptors derive from a woman aged 40 to 49 in good health and CMV-seropositive. The CDR3 runs from the conserved cysteine through the conserved F or W. D genes are given only for firm matches. Size tells how often a clone was seen (once, few, many) or the class of an expanded clone, and some rows leave it out.

clone_size	v_call	j_call	d_call	cdr3_aa	cdr3_nt
few	TRBV29-1	TRBJ2-1	NA	CSVEVRLLKYNEQFF	TGCAGCGTTGAAGTTAGACTCTTGAAATACAATGAGCAGTTCTTC
NA	TRBV7-9	TRBJ1-2	TRBD1	CASSLRAGGNGYTF	TGTGCCAGCAGCTTGAGGGCAGGGGGAAACGGCTACACCTTC
NA	TRBV27	TRBJ1-4	NA	CASRPRGQNPSREKLFF	TGTGCCAGCAGGCCAAGAGGACAAAACCCGTCGAGGGAAAAACTGTTTTTT
NA	TRBV11-2	TRBJ1-1	TRBD1	CASSLATGGTEAFF	TGTGCCAGCAGCTTAGCTACAGGGGGCACTGAAGCTTTCTTT
NA	TRBV7-9	TRBJ2-7	NA	CSSGDSPREQYF	TGTTCCTCGGGGGACTCCCCTCGCGAGCAGTACTTC
NA	TRBV2	TRBJ2-7	NA	CASARAGVWEQYF	TGTGCCAGCGCCCGGGCCGGGGTATGGGAGCAGTACTTC
NA	TRBV4-2	TRBJ2-1	NA	CASSPRSWGENEQFF	TGTGCCAGCAGCCCCCGGTCATGGGGGGAAAATGAGCAGTTCTTC
NA	TRBV30	TRBJ1-1	TRBD1	CAWSGGTGVRAFF	TGTGCCTGGAGTGGGGGGACAGGGGTTCGAGCTTTCTTT
NA	TRBV2	TRBJ2-2	TRBD1	CASSVKGQGTGELFF	TGTGCCAGCAGCGTCAAGGGACAGGGGACCGGGGAGCTGTTTTTT
NA	TRBV2	TRBJ1-2	NA	CASSPGQSNYGYTF	TGTGCCAGCAGTCCTGGACAGTCTAACTATGGCTACACCTTC
NA	TRBV5-4	TRBJ1-1	TRBD1	CASSRGTEAEAFF	TGTGCCAGCAGCCGTGGGACAGAGGCTGAAGCTTTCTTT
NA	TRBV28	TRBJ1-6	NA	CASSALSPLHF	TGTGCCAGCAGTGCACTTTCACCCCTCCACTTT
NA	TRBV6-5	TRBJ2-3	TRBD2	CASSLGLAADTQYF	TGTGCCAGCAGTCTGGGACTAGCAGCAGATACGCAGTATTTT
NA	TRBV29-1	TRBJ1-5	NA	CSVVPSGNQPQHF	TGCAGCGTTGTTCCTTCGGGCAATCAGCCCCAGCATTTT
NA	TRBV5-1	TRBJ2-1	TRBD2	CASSFTSGGNNEQFF	TGCGCCAGCAGCTTTACTAGCGGAGGGAACAATGAGCAGTTCTTC
NA	TRBV5-4	TRBJ2-3	TRBD2	CASSLGTSGSTDTQYF	TGTGCCAGCAGCTTGGGGACTAGCGGGAGCACAGATACGCAGTATTTT
NA	TRBV20-1	TRBJ1-2	NA	CSGQSNYGYTF	TGCAGTGGACAGAGTAACTATGGCTACACCTTC
NA	TRBV6-5	TRBJ1-5	NA	CASSYSGGGNQPQHF	TGTGCCAGCAGTTACTCTGGCGGCGGGAATCAGCCCCAGCATTTT
few	TRBV21-1	TRBJ1-1	NA	CASIRGGRAWGTEAFF	TGTGCCAGCATCCGTGGGGGCCGGGCTTGGGGCACTGAAGCTTTCTTT
few	TRBV6-6	TRBJ1-3	TRBD1	CASRDRGSSGNTIYF	TGTGCCAGCAGAGACAGGGGTTCCTCTGGAAACACCATATATTTT